This T cell receptor beta chain emerged from a study of CD8+CD57+ T cells in acquired aplastic anemia. As for the study in general: Sorted CD4+ and CD8+ cell DNA averaged about 3.5 ug. Study outcomes and limitations: Comparison of patients with controls identified some 29 shared CD8+ CDR3 sequences.

Investigators profiled TCR beta VDJ and CDR3 from genomic DNA template. TCRdb passed the reads through MiXCR, listing each CDR3 protein once. The table includes fewer than 200,000 distinct CDR3 sequences, just under 65% detected once. The V gene lost 2 bases and the J gene lost 10 bases, with 11 bases spanning the gap. CDR1 and CDR2 from the germline V gene are SEHNR and FQNEAQ (reference sequence). The CDR3 is 12 residues long. Regarding this clonotype: The target antigen is unknown.

The TCR comes from a human donor in good health. The genes are TRBV7-9 and TRBJ1-1; D possibly corresponds to TRBD1 (5 bases). Sequenced input: sorted CD4+, CD8+, or CD8+CD57+ T cells (not recorded which) from PBMCs. The CDR3 reads CASSLQGPGAFF. CDR3 bases: TGTGCCAGCAGCTTACAGGGCCCAGGAGCTTTCTTT.